These 24 T cell receptor beta chains were all obtained from the same sample, sequenced in a study of T cells in Graves' hyperthyroidism and ophthalmopathy. Amplification targeted TCR beta CDR3 regions from RNA transcripts. HTBI primers drove first-round RT-PCR of the TCR CDR3. TCRdb re-derived calls from the multiplex PCR reads in MiXCR, one entry per CDR3 protein. The sample has about 360,000 distinct CDR3 sequences; under 15% are singletons. The sequenced sample consisted of blood. The receptors were sampled from a woman between 18 and 29 years old with Graves' hyperthyroidism.

The J gene is TRBJ2-1, the V gene TRBV2; D possibly matches TRBD1 or TRBD2 (7 bases each). Germline-derived CDR1 and CDR2 are SNHLY and FYNNEI. CDR3 length equals 14 residues. Between the trimmed V and J ends, which lost 11 bases and 2 bases, there was a span of 16 bases. CDR3 DNA: TGTGCCTCTCAGGGGGGGGGGGCCTACAATGAGCAGTTCTTC. Amino acid sequence: CASQGGGAYNEQFF.

Many counts were recorded for this clonotype. The rearrangement joins TRBV20-1 to TRBJ2-1, with 15 nucleotides matching TRBD2. This CDR3 is 16 amino acids long. Trimming took 6 bases from V and 6 from J; bases not matched to a gene: 9. Per the germline V gene, CDR1 is DFQATT and CDR2 is SNEGSKA (reference sequence). The CDR3, as DNA: TGCAGTGCCATTGGGACTAGCGGGAGGAGGGGCAATGAGCAGTTCTTC. Translating gives CSAIGTSGRRGNEQFF.

This clonotype was recorded at least ten times. The chain is built from TRBV12-3 or TRBV12-4 and TRBJ1-1; possible D gene TRBD1, 6 bases. The V gene lost 5 bases and the J gene lost 1 base, with 14 bases spanning the gap. This CDR3 comprises 15 residues. CDR3 amino acids: CASSQQGYPNTEAFF. In nucleotides, the CDR3 is TGTGCCAGCAGTCAACAGGGTTACCCGAACACTGAAGCTTTCTTT.

This clonotype was counted ten times or more. The genes are TRBV6-1 and TRBJ1-3; D possibly corresponds to TRBD1 (5 bases). Trimming took 5 bases from V and 0 from J, leaving 14 bases between them. In germline, CDR1 is MNHNS, CDR2 SASEGT. The CDR3 runs 16 residues. The CDR3 DNA is TGTGCCAGCAGTCCCTTTCAGGGCCTCTCTGGAAACACCATATATTTT. It specifies CASSPFQGLSGNTIYF.

The table lists this clonotype with a few counts. The rearrangement joins TRBV20-1 to TRBJ2-3; no clear D. V gave up 6 bases and J gave up 1 base, with 14 bases separating them. This CDR3 region has 14 residues. Germline V gene lookup returns CDR1 DFQATT and CDR2 SNEGSKA (reference sequence). In nucleotides, the CDR3 is TGCAGTGCCCCCTTAACTTTTGGCACAGATACGCAGTATTTT. Residues: CSAPLTFGTDTQYF.

Many counts were recorded for this clonotype. This chain connects TRBV11-2 to TRBJ1-6; possible D gene TRBD1, 6 bases. Trimming removed 5 bases from V and 10 bases from J, with 15 bases in between. CDR3 length: 14 residues. Germline V CDR1 and CDR2: SGHAT, FQNNGV. Here the CDR3 DNA reads TGTGCCAGCAGCGCCACAGGGTTGGCCTCACCCCTCCACTTT. This translates into CASSATGLASPLHF.

This clonotype was seen ten or more times. This rearrangement joins TRBV5-1 to TRBJ2-7, with 8 nucleotides matching TRBD2. J was trimmed by 5 bases and V by 5 bases; bases with no gene match: 6. The CDR3 totals 13 residues. Germline CDR1 and CDR2: SGHRS and YFSETQ. The CDR3 sequence: CASRSGSYDEQYF. For the CDR3, the DNA is TGCGCCAGCAGAAGCGGGAGTTACGACGAGCAGTACTTC.

This clonotype was counted ten times or more. The rearrangement uses TRBV3-1 and TRBJ2-7; D call uncertain. Looked up from germline, CDR1 is LGHDT and CDR2 is YNNKEL (reference sequence). Trimming pared 2 bases from V and 6 bases from J, leaving 11 bases between. The CDR3 has 13 amino acids. CDR3 in DNA: TGTGCCAGCAGCCAAATATGGGAAACCGAGCAGTACTTC. Protein product: CASSQIWETEQYF.

As regards this clonotype: A much larger clone differs from this one at a single base, so this may be a read error. The chain employs TRBV19 and TRBJ1-5; D not resolved. The germline V gene has CDR1 LNHDA and CDR2 SQIVND (reference sequence). The CDR3 has 14 amino acids. The V and J ends lost 9 bases and 3 bases respectively, with 15 bases between them. CDR3 nucleotide sequence: TGTGCCAGCACGGGTAACCGTTCCAATCAGCCCCAGCATTTT. Residues: CASTGNRSNQPQHF.

The table lists this clonotype with a few counts. At one end the junction does not follow the germline gene, possibly because of a read error. The rearrangement links TRBV19 to TRBJ1-1; D might be TRBD1 (5 bases). Per the germline V gene, CDR1 is LNHDA and CDR2 is SQIVND (reference sequence). The CDR3 runs 14 residues. The CDR3 reads CASSIDRWNSEAFF. The CDR3 DNA sequence: TGTGCCAGTAGTATTGACAGATGGAACTCTGAAGCTTTCTTT.

This clonotype has at least ten counts. The chain recombines TRBV28 with TRBJ1-5, with D unclear. The V end lost 6 bases, the J end lost 7 bases, and 10 bases lay between the germline ends. The CDR3 contains 12 residues. The V gene's germline CDR1 is MDHEN and CDR2 SYDVKM. The CDR3 here is CASRGTIQPQHF. Written as DNA, the CDR3 is TGTGCCAGCAGGGGAACTATCCAGCCCCAGCATTTT.

The table lists this clonotype with many counts. The genes are TRBV28 and TRBJ2-1; 14 bases are a match to TRBD2. Germline values: CDR1 MDHEN, CDR2 SYDVKM. Trimming cost V 2 bases and J 7 bases; bases outside gene matches: 19. The CDR3 totals 21 residues. CDR3 DNA: TGTGCCAGCAGTTTAGAGCCACCGGGACAGGCGGGACTAGCGGGAGCAAATGAGCAGTTCTTC. Residues: CASSLEPPGQAGLAGANEQFF.

This clonotype has ten or more counts. The chain recombines TRBV25-1 with TRBJ2-1, with 9 nucleotides matching TRBD2. The CDR3 contains 15 residues. The V and J ends lost 3 bases and 2 bases, in that order; junction bases with no gene match: 2. Germline lookup yields CDR1 MGHDK and CDR2 SYGVNS. This CDR3 reads CASSDSGGTYNEQFF. CDR3 nucleotides: TGTGCCAGCAGTGACAGCGGGGGGACCTACAATGAGCAGTTCTTC.

The rearrangement uses TRBV20-1 and TRBJ2-5, with D perhaps matching TRBD1 or TRBD2 (5 bases each). V lost 5 bases, J lost 6 bases, and 19 bases lay in between. Germline assignment: CDR1 DFQATT and CDR2 SNEGSKA (reference sequence). The CDR3 length is 14 residues. This chain's CDR3 is CSAGGWGIEKTQYF. CDR3 bases: TGCAGTGCTGGCGGGTGGGGGATTGAGAAGACCCAGTACTTC.

This clonotype was seen at least ten times. The rearrangement uses TRBV7-9 and TRBJ1-1; the match to TRBD1 covers 7 bases. Germline V CDR1 and CDR2: SEHNR, FQNEAQ (reference sequence). The J segment lost 5 bases and the V segment lost 1 base, leaving 4 bases of the junction unmatched. The CDR3 loop spans 14 amino acids. The chain's CDR3 is CASSLVGGWTEAFF. The CDR3 DNA reads as TGTGCCAGCAGCTTAGTAGGGGGCTGGACTGAAGCTTTCTTT.

This clonotype was seen at least ten times. The V gene is TRBV28, the J gene TRBJ2-7, with D tentatively TRBD1 (5 bases). The CDR3 has 13 amino acids. Germline CDR1 MDHEN, CDR2 SYDVKM. The ends were cut back, 4 bases at V and 4 bases at J, with 11 bases in the middle. The CDR3 DNA follows: TGTGCCAGCAGTTCCAAAGACAGTTACGAGCAGTACTTC. This codes for CASSSKDSYEQYF.

This clonotype was seen at least ten times. The chain recombines TRBV29-1 with TRBJ1-1, with a weak D call TRBD1 (5 bases). The CDR3 loop spans 12 amino acids. Germline values: CDR1 SQVTM, CDR2 ANQGSEA. V lost 3 bases and J lost 1, with 6 bases in between. In nucleotides, the CDR3 is TGCAGCGTTGACAGGGCGAACACTGAAGCTTTCTTT. This encodes CSVDRANTEAFF.

The V call is TRBV7-6, the J call TRBJ2-1; weak D call: TRBD2 (7 bases). Germline lookup yields CDR1 SGHVS and CDR2 FNYEAQ. This CDR3 has 18 amino acids. V was cut by 4 bases and J by 9 bases, with 28 bases left in between. CDR3 in amino acids: CASSSTGTDSIGRLEQFF. For the CDR3, the DNA is TGTGCCAGCAGCTCAACAGGGACGGACTCCATCGGGAGGCTTGAGCAGTTCTTC.

There are many counts of this clonotype. This rearrangement joins TRBV2 to TRBJ1-5; D call uncertain. The length of the CDR3 is 15 residues. Germline V gene sequence: CDR1 SNHLY, CDR2 FYNNEI. Trimming pared 2 bases from V and 4 bases from J, leaving 12 bases between. The CDR3 region is CASSERMVLNQPQHF. The CDR3 DNA reads as TGTGCCAGCAGTGAAAGGATGGTCCTGAATCAGCCCCAGCATTTT.

V and J are TRBV7-9 and TRBJ2-2; D remains unclear. V was trimmed by 5 bases and J by 3 bases, leaving 10 bases between them. This CDR3 contains 14 residues. Germline loops: CDR1 SEHNR, CDR2 FQNEAQ (reference sequence). The CDR3 spells CASSPFEYTGELFF. As DNA, the CDR3 is TGTGCCAGCAGCCCTTTCGAATACACCGGGGAGCTGTTTTTT. Supplemented by reference TRBV7-9 and TRBJ2-2, the full variable domain reads DTGVSQNPRHKITKRGQNVTFRCDPISEHNRLYWYRQTLGQGPEFLTYFQNEAQLEKSRLLSDRFSAERPKGSFSTLEIQRTEQGDSAMYLCASSPFEYTGELFFGEGSRLTVL.

The V and J genes are TRBV7-9 and TRBJ2-2, with TRBD1 identical over 8 bases. This CDR3 region has 15 residues. The V segment lost 5 bases and the J segment 3 bases; nucleotides outside the gene matches: 5. Germline assignment: CDR1 SEHNR and CDR2 FQNEAQ (reference sequence). The CDR3 loop reads CASSRTGLYTGELFF. Written as DNA, the CDR3 is TGTGCCAGCAGCCGGACAGGGCTCTACACCGGGGAGCTGTTTTTT.

As concerns this clonotype: The CDR3 end shows no conserved phenylalanine or tryptophan, and so a read error is likely. For the CDR3, the DNA is TGTGCCAGCAGTTTTGGGCAGCCGAACACTGAAGCTTTCCTT. Translation gives CASSFGQPNTEAFL. The chain has TRBV12-3 or TRBV12-4 and TRBJ1-1; D call uncertain. The CDR3 sequence is 14 residues long. V lost 3 bases, J lost 1 base, and 9 bases lay in between.

Ten or more counts support this clonotype. The chain employs TRBV28 and TRBJ1-5, with unresolved D. This CDR3 contains 13 residues. The germline V and J ends were trimmed by 5 bases and 0 bases, with 5 bases remaining between them. CDR1 MDHEN and CDR2 SYDVKM come from the germline V gene. The CDR3 protein is CASSGYSNQPQHF. DNA for the CDR3: TGTGCCAGCAGTGGATATAGCAATCAGCCCCAGCATTTT.

This clonotype appeared many times. The rearrangement links TRBV7-2 to TRBJ2-5; 9 nucleotides match TRBD1. Germline trimming cut 4 bases from V and 4 bases from J; bases unmatched to any gene: 10. CDR1 is SGHTA and CDR2 is FQGNSA in the germline V gene. CDR3 size: 16 residues. CDR3 loop: CASSSQLGQGGETQYF. As DNA, the CDR3 is TGTGCCAGCAGCTCGCAGTTGGGACAGGGAGGAGAGACCCAGTACTTC.